This TCR beta chain was found in a study of control samples from healthy donors and cancer patients. Profiled with immunoSEQ multiplex PCR; TCRdb holds only in-frame clones, not every one. Here the sample spans roughly 130,000 clones, 90% being singletons. V shed 6 bases, J shed 5 bases, and the junction held 4 bases outside the gene matches. CDR1 is LNHNV, CDR2 YYDKDF, per germline (reference sequence). The CDR3 runs 13 residues. Sequencing input: blood. The chain uses TRBV15 and TRBJ1-2, with 9 bases identical to TRBD1. The clonotype comes from a man younger than 30 in good health. The CDR3 DNA sequence: TGTGCCACCAGTCCGGGACAGGGTTATGGCTACACCTTC. Translation: CATSPGQGYGYTF.